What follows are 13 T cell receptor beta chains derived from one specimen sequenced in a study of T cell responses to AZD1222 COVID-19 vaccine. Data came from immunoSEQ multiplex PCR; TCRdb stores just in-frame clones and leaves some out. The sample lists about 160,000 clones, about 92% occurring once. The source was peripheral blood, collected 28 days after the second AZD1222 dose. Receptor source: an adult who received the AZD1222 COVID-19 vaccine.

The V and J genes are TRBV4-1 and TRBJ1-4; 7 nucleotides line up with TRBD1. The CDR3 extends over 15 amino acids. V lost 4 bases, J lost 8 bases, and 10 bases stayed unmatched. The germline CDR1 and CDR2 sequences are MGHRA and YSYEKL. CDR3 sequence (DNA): TGCGCCAGCAGCCCAGATCCAGGGGGTCGGGAAAAACTGTTTTTT. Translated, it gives CASSPDPGGREKLFF.

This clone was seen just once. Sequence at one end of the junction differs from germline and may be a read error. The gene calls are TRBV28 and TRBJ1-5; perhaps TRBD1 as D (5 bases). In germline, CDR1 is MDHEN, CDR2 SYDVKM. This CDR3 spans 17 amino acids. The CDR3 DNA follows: TGTGCCAGCAATTTAGAAAGAGGGACTTTTAGCAATCAGCCCCAGCATTTT. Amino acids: CASNLERGTFSNQPQHF. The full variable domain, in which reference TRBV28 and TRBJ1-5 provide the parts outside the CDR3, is DVKVTQSSRYLVKRTGEKVFLECVQDMDHENMFWYRQDPGLGLRLIYFSYDVKMKEKGDIPEGYSVSREKKERFSLILESASTNQTSMYLCASNLERGTFSNQPQHFGDGTRLSIL.

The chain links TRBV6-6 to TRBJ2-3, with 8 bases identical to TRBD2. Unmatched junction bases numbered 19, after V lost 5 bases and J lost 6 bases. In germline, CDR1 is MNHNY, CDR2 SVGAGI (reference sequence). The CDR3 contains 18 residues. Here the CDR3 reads CASSPRGGYGGSSDTQYF. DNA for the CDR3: TGTGCCAGCAGTCCCCGGGGGGGGTATGGGGGATCCTCGGATACGCAGTATTTT.

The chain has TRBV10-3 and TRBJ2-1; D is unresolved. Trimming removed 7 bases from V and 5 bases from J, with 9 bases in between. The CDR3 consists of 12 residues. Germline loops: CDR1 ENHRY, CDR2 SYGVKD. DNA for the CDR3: TGTGCCATCACAAACGGTAACAATGAGCAGTTCTTC. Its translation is CAITNGNNEQFF.

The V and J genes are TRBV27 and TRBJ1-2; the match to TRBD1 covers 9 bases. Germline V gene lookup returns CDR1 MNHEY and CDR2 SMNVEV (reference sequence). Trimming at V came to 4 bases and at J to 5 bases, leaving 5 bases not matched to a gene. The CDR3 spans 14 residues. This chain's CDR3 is CASSSDRGAYGYTF. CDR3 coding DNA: TGTGCCAGCAGTTCGGACAGGGGAGCGTATGGCTACACCTTC.

CDR3 nucleotides: TGTGCCAGCTCACCGAGGACAGGCACAGGGGGAAACACCATATATTTT. Translation: CASSPRTGTGGNTIYF. The J gene is TRBJ1-3, the V gene TRBV18; 7 nucleotides align to TRBD1. With 3 bases clipped from V and 4 bases from J, the junction kept 9 bases outside the gene matches. Germline CDR1 reads KGHSH; CDR2 reads LQKENI. The CDR3 is made up of 16 amino acids. Variable domain in full (rest from reference TRBV18 and TRBJ1-3): NAGVMQNPRHLVRRRGQEARLRCSPMKGHSHVYWYRQLPEEGLKFMVYLQKENIIDESGMPKERFSAEFPKEGPSILRIQQVVRGDSAAYFCASSPRTGTGGNTIYFGEGSWLTVV.

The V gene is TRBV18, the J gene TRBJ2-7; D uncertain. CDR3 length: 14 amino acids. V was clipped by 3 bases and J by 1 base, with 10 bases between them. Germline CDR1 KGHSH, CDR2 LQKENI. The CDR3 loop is CASSPRTESYEQYF. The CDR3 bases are TGTGCCAGCTCACCTAGGACCGAATCCTACGAGCAGTACTTC. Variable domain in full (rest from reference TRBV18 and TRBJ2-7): NAGVMQNPRHLVRRRGQEARLRCSPMKGHSHVYWYRQLPEEGLKFMVYLQKENIIDESGMPKERFSAEFPKEGPSILRIQQVVRGDSAAYFCASSPRTESYEQYFGPGTRLTVT.

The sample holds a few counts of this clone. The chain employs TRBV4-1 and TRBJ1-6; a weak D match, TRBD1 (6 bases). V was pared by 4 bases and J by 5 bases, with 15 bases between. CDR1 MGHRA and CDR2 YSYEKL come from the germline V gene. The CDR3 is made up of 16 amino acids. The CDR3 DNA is TGCGCCAGCAGCCTTTTCGGACAGATTGATAATTCACCCCTCCACTTT. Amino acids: CASSLFGQIDNSPLHF.

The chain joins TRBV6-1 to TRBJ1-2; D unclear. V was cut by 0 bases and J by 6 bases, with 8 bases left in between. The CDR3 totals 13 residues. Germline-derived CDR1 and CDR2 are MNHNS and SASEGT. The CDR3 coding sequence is TGTGCCAGCAGTGAAGCCGGGTTCCATGGCTACACCTTC. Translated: CASSEAGFHGYTF.

The CDR3 protein is CAISESPRGEAFF. CDR3 in DNA: TGTGCCATCAGTGAGTCCCCAAGGGGCGAAGCTTTCTTT. The chain joins TRBV10-3 to TRBJ1-1; TRBD1 might be the D (5 bases). Germline CDR1 is ENHRY and CDR2 is SYGVKD. Trimming took 0 bases from V and 8 from J, leaving 10 bases between them. The CDR3 spans 13 residues.

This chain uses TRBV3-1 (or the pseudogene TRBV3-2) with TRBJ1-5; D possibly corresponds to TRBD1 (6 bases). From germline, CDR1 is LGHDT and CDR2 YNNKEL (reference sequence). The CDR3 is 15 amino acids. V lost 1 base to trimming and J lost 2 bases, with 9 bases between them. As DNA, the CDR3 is TGTGCCAGCAGCCAAGGGGGGCTGGGCAATCAGCCCCAGCATTTT. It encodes CASSQGGLGNQPQHF.

CDR3 in amino acids: CASSIAGRGYNQPQHF. The CDR3, as DNA: TGTGCCAGTAGTATAGCGGGCAGGGGGTACAATCAGCCCCAGCATTTT. The chain is built from TRBV19 and TRBJ1-5; 7 nucleotides match TRBD1. This CDR3 is built from 16 residues. Germline CDR1 is LNHDA and CDR2 is SQIVND (reference sequence). The V gene end was trimmed by 1 base and the J gene end by 3 bases; junction bases not matched to a gene: 6.

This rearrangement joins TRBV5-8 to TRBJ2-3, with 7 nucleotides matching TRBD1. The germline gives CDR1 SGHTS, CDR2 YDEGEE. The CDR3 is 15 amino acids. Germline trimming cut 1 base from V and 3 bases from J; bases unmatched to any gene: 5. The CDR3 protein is CASSLLGGVTDTQYF. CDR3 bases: TGTGCCAGCAGCTTGTTAGGGGGCGTTACAGATACGCAGTATTTT. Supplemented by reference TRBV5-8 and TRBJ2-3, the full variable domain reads EAGVTQSPTHLIKTRGQQATLRCSPISGHTSVYWYQQALGLGLQFLLWYDEGEERNRGNFPPRFSGRQFPNYSSELNVNALELEDSALYLCASSLLGGVTDTQYFGPGTRLTVL.